Sequencing of this T cell receptor (beta chain) was carried out in a study of cytomegalovirus exposure and HLA in healthy donors. Study-level information: The same platform used for the 500 to 850 first-cohort repertoires was also used for the 120 or so validation repertoires, as a later analysis reported. General observations from the study: Usually a TCR sequence was rare, but some public TCRs were found in many donors. The tendency of first-cohort TCR clusters to co-occur in the 90 to 150 validation repertoires was the finding of a later analysis.

Points on this clone: The antigen is not known.

The CDR3 has 15 residues. The junction had 5 bases not matched to a gene; V was cut back by 2 bases and J by 6 bases. CDR1 and CDR2 (germline): SEHNR, FQNEAQ (reference sequence). Profiling relied on immunoSEQ multiplex PCR, and the TCRdb table lists in-frame clones only, not all of them. The sample yields 150,000 to 200,000 clones, roughly 84% seen once. Sequenced sample: PBMCs. V is TRBV7-9 and J is TRBJ2-1; 9 bases agree with TRBD2. The clonotype comes from a woman aged 18 to 35 in good health and CMV-seropositive. CDR3 DNA: TGTGCCAGCAGCTTACCGCTAGCGGGGACCAATGAGCAGTTCTTC. It encodes CASSLPLAGTNEQFF.